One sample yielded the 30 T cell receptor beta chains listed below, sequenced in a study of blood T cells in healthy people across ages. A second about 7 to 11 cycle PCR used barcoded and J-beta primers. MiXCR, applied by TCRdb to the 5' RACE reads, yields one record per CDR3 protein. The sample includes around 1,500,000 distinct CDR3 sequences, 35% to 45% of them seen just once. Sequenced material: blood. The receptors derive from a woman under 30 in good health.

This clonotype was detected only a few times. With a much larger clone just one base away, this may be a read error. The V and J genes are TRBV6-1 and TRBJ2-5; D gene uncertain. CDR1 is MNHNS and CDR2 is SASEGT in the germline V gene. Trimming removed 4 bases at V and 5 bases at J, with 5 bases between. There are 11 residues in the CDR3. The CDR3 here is CASSVWETQYF. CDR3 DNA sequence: TGTGCCAGCAGTGTCTGGGAGACCCAGTACTTC.

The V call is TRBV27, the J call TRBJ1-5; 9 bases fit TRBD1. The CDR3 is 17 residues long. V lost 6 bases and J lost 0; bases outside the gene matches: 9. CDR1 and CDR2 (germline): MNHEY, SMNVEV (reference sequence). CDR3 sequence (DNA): TGTGCCAGCAGCCCGGGACAGGGCCCCTATAGCAATCAGCCCCAGCATTTT. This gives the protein CASSPGQGPYSNQPQHF.

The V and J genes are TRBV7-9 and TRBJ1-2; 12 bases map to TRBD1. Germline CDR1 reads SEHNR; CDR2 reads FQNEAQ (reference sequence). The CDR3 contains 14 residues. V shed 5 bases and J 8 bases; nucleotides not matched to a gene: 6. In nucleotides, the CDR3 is TGTGCCAGCAGCCCCGGGACAGGGGGCTTCGGCTACACCTTC. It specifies CASSPGTGGFGYTF.

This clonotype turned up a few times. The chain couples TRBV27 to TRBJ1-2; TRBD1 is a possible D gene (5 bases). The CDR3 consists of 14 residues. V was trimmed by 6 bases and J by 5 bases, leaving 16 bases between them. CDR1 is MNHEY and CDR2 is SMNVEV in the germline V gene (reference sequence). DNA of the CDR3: TGTGCCAGCAGACCGGCAGGGAATTTATATGGCTACACCTTC. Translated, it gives CASRPAGNLYGYTF.

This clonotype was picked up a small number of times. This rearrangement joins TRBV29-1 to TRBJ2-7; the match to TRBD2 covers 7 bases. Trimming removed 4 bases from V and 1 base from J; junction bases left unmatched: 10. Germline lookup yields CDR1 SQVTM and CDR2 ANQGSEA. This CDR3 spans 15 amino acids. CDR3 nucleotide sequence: TGCAGCGTTGGGGGGGGGGACGGGAGGTCCTACGAGCAGTACTTC. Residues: CSVGGGDGRSYEQYF.

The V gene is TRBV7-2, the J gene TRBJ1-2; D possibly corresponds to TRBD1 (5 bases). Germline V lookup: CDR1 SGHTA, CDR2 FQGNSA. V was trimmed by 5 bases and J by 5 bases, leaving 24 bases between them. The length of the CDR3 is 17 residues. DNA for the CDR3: TGTGCCAGCAGCCCCGAGACGAGGGCCCCCGGGGGATATGGCTACACCTTC. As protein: CASSPETRAPGGYGYTF. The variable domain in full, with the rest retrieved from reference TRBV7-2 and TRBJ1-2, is GAGVSQSPSNKVTEKGKDVELRCDPISGHTALYWYRQSLGQGLEFLIYFQGNSAPDKSGLPSDRFSAERTGGSVSTLTIQRTQQEDSAVYLCASSPETRAPGGYGYTFGSGTRLTVV.

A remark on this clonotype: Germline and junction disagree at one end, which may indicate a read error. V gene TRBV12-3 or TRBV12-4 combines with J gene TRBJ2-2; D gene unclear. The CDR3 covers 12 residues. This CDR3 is CAGSLSGGELFF. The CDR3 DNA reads TGTGCCGGCAGTTTAAGTGGCGGGGAGCTGTTTTTT.

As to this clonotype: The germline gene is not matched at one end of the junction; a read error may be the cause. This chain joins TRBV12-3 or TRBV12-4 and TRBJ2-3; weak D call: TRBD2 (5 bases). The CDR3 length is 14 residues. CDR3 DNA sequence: TGTGCCAACGTCCTGGACTTACACACAGATACGCAATATTTT. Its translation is CANVLDLHTDTQYF.

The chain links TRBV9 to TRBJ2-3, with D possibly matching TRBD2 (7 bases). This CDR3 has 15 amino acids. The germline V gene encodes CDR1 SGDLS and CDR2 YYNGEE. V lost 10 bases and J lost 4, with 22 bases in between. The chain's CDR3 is CACTLWGGESDTQYF. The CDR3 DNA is TGTGCCTGCACACTATGGGGGGGCGAATCAGATACGCAGTATTTT.

The CDR3 sequence: CASSLVGHSMNTEAFF. In DNA, the CDR3 is TGTGCCAGCAGTTTAGTGGGACATTCCATGAACACTGAAGCTTTCTTT. The V gene is TRBV28, the J gene TRBJ1-1; perhaps TRBD1 as D (6 bases). This CDR3 region has 16 residues. CDR1 is MDHEN, CDR2 SYDVKM, per germline. Trimming took 2 bases from V and 0 from J, leaving 13 bases between them. The whole variable domain, remainder taken from reference TRBV28 and TRBJ1-1, is DVKVTQSSRYLVKRTGEKVFLECVQDMDHENMFWYRQDPGLGLRLIYFSYDVKMKEKGDIPEGYSVSREKKERFSLILESASTNQTSMYLCASSLVGHSMNTEAFFGQGTRLTVV.

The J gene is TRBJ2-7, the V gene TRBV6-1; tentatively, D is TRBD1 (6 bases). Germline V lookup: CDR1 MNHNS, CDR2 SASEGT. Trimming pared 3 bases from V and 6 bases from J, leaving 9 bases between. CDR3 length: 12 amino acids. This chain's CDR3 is CASSDNRAEQYF. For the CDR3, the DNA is TGTGCCAGCAGTGACAACAGGGCCGAGCAGTACTTC.

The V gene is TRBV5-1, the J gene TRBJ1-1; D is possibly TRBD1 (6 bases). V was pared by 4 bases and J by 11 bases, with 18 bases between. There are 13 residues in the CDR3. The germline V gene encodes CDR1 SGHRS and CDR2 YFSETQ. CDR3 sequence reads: CASSLGTYKEAFF. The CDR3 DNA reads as TGCGCCAGCAGCCTTGGGACATACAAGGAGGCTTTCTTT.

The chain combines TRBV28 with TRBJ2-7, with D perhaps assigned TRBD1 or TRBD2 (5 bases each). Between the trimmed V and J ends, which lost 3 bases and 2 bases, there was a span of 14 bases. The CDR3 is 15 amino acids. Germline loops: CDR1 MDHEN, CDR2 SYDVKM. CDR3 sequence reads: CASSLGRDGTYEQYF. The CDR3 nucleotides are TGTGCCAGCAGTTTGGGCCGGGACGGAACCTACGAGCAGTACTTC.

The chain's CDR3 is CATSDGTLYEQYF. CDR3 nucleotides: TGTGCCACCAGTGACGGGACCCTCTACGAGCAGTACTTC. This chain uses TRBV24-1 with TRBJ2-7; D tentatively reads TRBD1 or TRBD2 (5 bases each). This CDR3 has 13 amino acids. V gave up 4 bases and J gave up 3 bases, with 9 bases separating them. Germline lookup yields CDR1 KGHDR and CDR2 SFDVKD.

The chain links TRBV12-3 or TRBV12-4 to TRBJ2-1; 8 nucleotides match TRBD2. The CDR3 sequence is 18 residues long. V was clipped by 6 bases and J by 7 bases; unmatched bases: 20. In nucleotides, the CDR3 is TGTGCCAGCAGCCCCCTTCAGCTATGGCGGGAGGAGGGGAATGAGCAGTTCTTC. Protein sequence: CASSPLQLWREEGNEQFF.

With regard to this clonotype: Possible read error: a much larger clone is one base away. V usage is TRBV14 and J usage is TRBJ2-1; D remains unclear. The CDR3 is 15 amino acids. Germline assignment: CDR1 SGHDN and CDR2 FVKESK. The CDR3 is CASNQLSSSYNEQFF. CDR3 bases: TGTGCCAGCAACCAACTGAGCAGCTCCTACAATGAGCAGTTCTTC.

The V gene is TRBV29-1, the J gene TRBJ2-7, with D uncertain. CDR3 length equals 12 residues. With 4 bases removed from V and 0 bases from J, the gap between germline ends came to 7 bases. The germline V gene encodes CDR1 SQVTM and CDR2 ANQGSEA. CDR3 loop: CSVVQASYEQYF. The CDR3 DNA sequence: TGCAGCGTTGTTCAGGCCTCCTACGAGCAGTACTTC.

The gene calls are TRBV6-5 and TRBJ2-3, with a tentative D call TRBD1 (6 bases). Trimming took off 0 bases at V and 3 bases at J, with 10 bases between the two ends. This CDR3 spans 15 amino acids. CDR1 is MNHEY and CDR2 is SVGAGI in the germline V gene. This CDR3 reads CASSYSQGETDTQYF. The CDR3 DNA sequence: TGTGCCAGCAGTTACTCACAGGGTGAAACAGATACGCAGTATTTT.

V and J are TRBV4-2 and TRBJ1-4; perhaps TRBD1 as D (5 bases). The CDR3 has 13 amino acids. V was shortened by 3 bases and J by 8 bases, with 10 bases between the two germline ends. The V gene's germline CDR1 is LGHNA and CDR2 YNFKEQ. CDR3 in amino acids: CASSQAGREKLFF. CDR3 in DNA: TGTGCCAGCAGCCAGGCAGGGAGGGAAAAACTGTTTTTT.

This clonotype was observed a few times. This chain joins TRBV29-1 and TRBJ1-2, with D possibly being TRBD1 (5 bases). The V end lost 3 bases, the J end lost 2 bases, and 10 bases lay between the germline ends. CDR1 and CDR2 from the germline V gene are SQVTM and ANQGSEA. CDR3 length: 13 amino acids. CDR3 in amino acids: CSVDLRENYGYTF. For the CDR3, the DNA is TGCAGCGTTGACCTCAGGGAAAACTATGGCTACACCTTC.

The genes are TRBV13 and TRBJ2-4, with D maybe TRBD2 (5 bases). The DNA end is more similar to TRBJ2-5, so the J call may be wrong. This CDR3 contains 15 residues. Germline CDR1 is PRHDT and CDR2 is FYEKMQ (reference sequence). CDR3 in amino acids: CASSSALVSQETQYF. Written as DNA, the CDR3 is TGTGCCAGCAGCTCCGCACTAGTTTCCCAAGAGACCCAGTACTTC.

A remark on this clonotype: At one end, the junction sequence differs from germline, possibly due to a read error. The CDR3 sequence is CASSQAGGYGNTVYF. The CDR3 DNA is TGTGCCAGCAGCCAGGCCGGGGGCTATGGAAACACCGTATATTTT. The genes are TRBV3-1 and TRBJ1-3; possibly TRBD1 for D (6 bases). CDR1 LGHDT and CDR2 YNNKEL come from the germline V gene (reference sequence). The CDR3 runs to 15 residues. The variable domain in full, completed from reference TRBV3-1 and TRBJ1-3, reads DTAVSQTPKYLVTQMGNDKSIKCEQNLGHDTMYWYKQDSKKFLKIMFSYNNKELIINETVPNRFSPKSPDKAHLNLHINSLELGDSAVYFCASSQAGGYGNTVYFGEGSWLTVV.

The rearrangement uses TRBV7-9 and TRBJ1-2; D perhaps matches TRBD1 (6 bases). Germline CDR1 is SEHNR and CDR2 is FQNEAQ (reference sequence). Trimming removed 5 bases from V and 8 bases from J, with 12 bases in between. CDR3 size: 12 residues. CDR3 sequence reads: CASSPGQEGYTF. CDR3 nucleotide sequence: TGTGCCAGCAGCCCGGGACAAGAAGGCTACACCTTC.

This chain's CDR3 is CASTQADTQYF. CDR3 DNA: TGCGCCAGCACCCAGGCGGATACGCAGTATTTT. This rearrangement joins TRBV5-1 to TRBJ2-3; D unresolved. The V gene lost 6 bases and the J gene lost 6 bases, with 8 bases spanning the gap. Germline V lookup: CDR1 SGHRS, CDR2 YFSETQ. CDR3 length: 11 residues.

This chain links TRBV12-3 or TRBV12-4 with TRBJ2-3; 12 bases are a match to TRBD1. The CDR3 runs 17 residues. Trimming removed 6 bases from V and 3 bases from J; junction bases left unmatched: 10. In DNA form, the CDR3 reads TGTGCCAGCAGCTACACAGGGACAGGGGGCAAAACAGATACGCAGTATTTT. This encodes CASSYTGTGGKTDTQYF.

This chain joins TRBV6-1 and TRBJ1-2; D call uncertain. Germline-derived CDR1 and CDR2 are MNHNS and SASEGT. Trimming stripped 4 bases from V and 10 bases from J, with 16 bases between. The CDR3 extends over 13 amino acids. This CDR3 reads CASSGASARDYTF. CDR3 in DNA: TGTGCCAGCAGTGGGGCCAGTGCGCGCGACTACACCTTC.

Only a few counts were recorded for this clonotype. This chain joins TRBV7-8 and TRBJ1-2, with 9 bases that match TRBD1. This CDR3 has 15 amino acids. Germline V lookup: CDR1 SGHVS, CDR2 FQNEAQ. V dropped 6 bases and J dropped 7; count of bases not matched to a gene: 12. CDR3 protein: CASSPDRGALFGYTF. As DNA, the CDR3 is TGTGCCAGCAGTCCTGACAGGGGGGCTCTTTTTGGCTACACCTTC.

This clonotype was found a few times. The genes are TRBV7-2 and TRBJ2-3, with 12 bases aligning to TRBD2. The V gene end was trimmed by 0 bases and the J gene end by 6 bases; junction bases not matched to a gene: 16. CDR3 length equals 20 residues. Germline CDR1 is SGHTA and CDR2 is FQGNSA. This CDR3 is CASSLAVRSTSGSGSDTQYF. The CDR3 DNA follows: TGTGCCAGCAGCTTAGCGGTTCGGTCGACTAGCGGGAGTGGGTCTGATACGCAGTATTTT.

For the CDR3, the DNA is TGTGCCATCAGTGAGAAGGGACAGGGGTACACTGAAGCTTTCTTT. Translation: CAISEKGQGYTEAFF. This rearrangement joins TRBV10-3 to TRBJ1-1; 10 bases map to TRBD1. This CDR3 has 15 residues. CDR1 ENHRY and CDR2 SYGVKD come from the germline V gene. After removal of 2 bases from V and 3 bases from J, the junction contained 3 bases not matched to a gene.

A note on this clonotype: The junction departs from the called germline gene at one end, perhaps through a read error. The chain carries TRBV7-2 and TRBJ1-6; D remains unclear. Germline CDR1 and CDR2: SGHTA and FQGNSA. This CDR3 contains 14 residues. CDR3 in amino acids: CASSLRASASPPHF. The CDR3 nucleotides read TGTGCCAGCAGCTTGCGAGCCTCGGCTTCACCCCCCCACTTT.